This T cell receptor beta chain was sequenced during a study of identical twins. Deletions cut 6 bases from V and 10 bases from J, with 18 bases between. Germline lookup yields CDR1 SGHTA and CDR2 FQGNSA. This CDR3 is 13 amino acids long. The sample holds a few counts of this clonotype. Its antigen is undetermined. A single record per CDR3 protein comes from TCRdb applying MiXCR to the 5' RACE reads. The repertoire holds roughly 250,000 distinct CDR3 sequences, about 14% seen once, with 8.5% to 10% in the top ten. Study-wide points: Clonotypes of the beta chain that were abundant in cord blood carried fewer insertions (memory repertoires showed none).

This clonotype was obtained from a woman under 30 in good health. Sequencing was done on a sample of memory (CD45RO+) T cells sorted from blood. V usage is TRBV7-2 and J usage is TRBJ1-1, with D maybe TRBD1 (6 bases). The CDR3 bases are TGTGCCAGCAGTTACCAGGGGTTTGGGTCAGCTTTCTTT. Protein product: CASSYQGFGSAFF.